This T cell receptor (beta chain) was retrieved from a study of blood T cell repertoires in COVID-19 (dated by TCRdb to between 2020 and 2021). Context from the whole study: Samples covering the acute and convalescent phases of COVID-19 were provided by collaborators in the United States, Italy and Spain. The prospective study material was composed of cDNA or gDNA derived from T cells, B-cell-depleted T cells, or PBMCs. The dataset comprised deeply sampled blood TCRbeta repertoires from subjects exposed to, actively infected with, or recovered from COVID-19. The repertoires were released in a freely available public database intended as a resource for research on the immune response to SARS-CoV-2. The samples were drawn from two sources: the first 160 participants of the ongoing ImmuneRACE study, and over 1,000 subjects contributed by 6 global collaborators. The sample metadata nearly always contained a de-identified subject ID, COVID-19 status, age in years and sex. HLA class I and class II types, where available, came from metadata supplied by the sample provider rather than from assay-based typing. What the research found in general, with its limitations: How much clinical and demographic metadata was included differed by source and by participant, and the metadata was provided uncurated.

From its cysteine to its phenylalanine, the CDR3 spans 14 amino acids. Just CDR3 DNA is preserved here, 42 bases in frame from base 1. Based on the germline V gene, the CDR1 and CDR2 sequences are LGHNA and YSLEER. V gives up 0 bases and J gives up 2 bases, and the segment between their germline ends measures 8 bases. TCRbeta CDR3 regions were amplified from genomic DNA by means of the immunoSEQ Assay, a bias-controlled multiplex PCR. In the authors' own workflow: The number of nucleated cells in each sample was estimated from the amplification of reference gene primers within the assay. To quantify the absolute abundance of each unique TCRbeta CDR3 rearrangement, sequence reads were collapsed and filtered. For each sample, productive Simpson clonality was calculated as the square root of Simpson's diversity index across productive rearrangements. Not all clones reach the TCRdb copy of this immuneACCESS table, which keeps in-frame sequences only. Checked studies attribute under half of the gap to unresolved V genes and leave the rest unexplained. V, J and clone size derive from that table, while D and trimming were established from the DNA sequence. Counted in this sample were 150,000 to 200,000 clones; about 90% of them appeared once. The ten most abundant clones make up around 1.2% of the sample.

With respect to this clone: Its antigen is still unknown. No base quality information exists; no much larger clone differs at one position.

Enrolling through a virtual design, the prospective study's participants ranged in age from roughly 18 to 90 years and lived across roughly 24 United States geographic areas. In the prospective study, participants were assigned to cohorts based on the clinical history participants reported in a screening survey and a study questionnaire. Each participant in the prospective study had whole blood, serum and a nasopharyngeal or oropharyngeal swab collected by mobile phlebotomists. Over a roughly two-month period, participants in the prospective study had the option of providing additional blood draws and questionnaires. Before DNA extraction, prospective study blood samples were shipped either frozen or at room temperature.

The receptor chain draws on TRBV4-3 and TRBJ2-7, with TRBD1 tentatively as D gene (6 bases match). The source material was PBMCs or T cells enriched from blood (not recorded which). The TCR originated in a human donor with acute COVID-19. The donor label of this sample is uncertain. The DNA reads TGCGCCAGCAGCCAAGAAACAGGGACCTACGAGCAGTACTTC. It encodes CASSQETGTYEQYF.